This TCR beta chain was captured by sequencing in a study of cytotoxic CD8 clonotypes in ibrutinib-treated CLL. Study-wide findings and caveats: Public clonotypes were seen rarely and were contracted or stable on treatment. Clonality grew at ibrutinib response; at progression, it decreased back toward baseline.

Remarks on this clone: The antigen remains unidentified.

Some clones are missing from TCRdb's copy, which holds only in-frame ones; the method was immunoSEQ multiplex PCR. The data hold 150,000 to 250,000 clones, with 72% observed a single time. The receptor was derived from a human donor with chronic lymphocytic leukemia. The sample here was PBMCs, taken after 24 months of ibrutinib treatment.

CDR3 protein: CAWSVAGGYTGELFF. In DNA form, the CDR3 reads TGTGCCTGGAGTGTTGCAGGGGGGTACACCGGGGAGCTGTTTTTT. The chain has TRBV30 and TRBJ2-2; D possibly corresponds to TRBD1 (7 bases). This CDR3 region has 15 residues. Trimming pared 0 bases from V and 3 bases from J, leaving 11 bases between. CDR1 and CDR2 from the germline V gene are GTSNPN and SVGIG (reference sequence).